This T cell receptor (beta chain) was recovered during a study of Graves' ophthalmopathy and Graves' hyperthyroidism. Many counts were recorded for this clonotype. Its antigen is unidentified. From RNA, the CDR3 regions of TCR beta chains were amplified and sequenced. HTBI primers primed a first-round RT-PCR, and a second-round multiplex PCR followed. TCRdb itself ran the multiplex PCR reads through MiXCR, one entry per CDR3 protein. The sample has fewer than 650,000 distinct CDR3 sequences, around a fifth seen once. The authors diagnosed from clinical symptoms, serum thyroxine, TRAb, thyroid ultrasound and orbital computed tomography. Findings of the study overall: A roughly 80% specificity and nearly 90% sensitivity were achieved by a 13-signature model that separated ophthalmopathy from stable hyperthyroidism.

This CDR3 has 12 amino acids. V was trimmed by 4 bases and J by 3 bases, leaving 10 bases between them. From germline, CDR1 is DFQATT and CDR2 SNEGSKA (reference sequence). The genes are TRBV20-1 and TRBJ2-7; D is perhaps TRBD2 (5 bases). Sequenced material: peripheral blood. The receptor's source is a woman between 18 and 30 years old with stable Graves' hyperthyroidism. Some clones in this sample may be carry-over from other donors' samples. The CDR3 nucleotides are TGCAGTGCTACAGCGGAGCACTACGAGCAGTACTTC. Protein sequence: CSATAEHYEQYF.